Here is one T cell receptor (beta chain) with its context. The data belong to a study of blood T cell repertoires in COVID-19. Study information: The samples span acute and convalescent COVID-19 from the United States, Italy and Spain. The analysed material was cDNA or gDNA that came from T cells, B-cell-depleted T cells, or PBMCs.

Trimming took 1 base from V and 1 from J; bases not matched to a gene: 1. The CDR3 extends over 16 amino acids. The V gene's germline CDR1 is MNHEY and CDR2 SVGAGI. Per the authors' pipeline: Scientists estimated how many nucleated cells there were by amplifying reference gene primers. Sequencing used immunoSEQ multiplex PCR; TCRdb keeps in-frame clones, though not all of them. V and J calls and clone size come straight from that table; D and trimming were deduced from the DNA. This table holds roughly 100,000 clones, roughly 76% found once. The sample consisted of peripheral blood. The rearrangement links TRBV6-5 to TRBJ2-6; TRBD2 matches 7 bases. This clonotype was obtained from a woman in her 70s with acute or convalescent COVID-19. CDR3 sequence: CASSYWEGSGANVLTF. The CDR3 nucleotides are TGTGCCAGCAGTTACTGGGAGGGGTCTGGGGCCAACGTCCTGACTTTC.